One sample yielded the 18 T cell receptor beta chains listed below, sequenced in a study of cytomegalovirus exposure and HLA in healthy donors. Primers: 60 Vbeta forward and 13 Jbeta reverse. The method was immunoSEQ multiplex PCR; TCRdb's version includes in-frame clones alone and lacks a portion of them. The data show about 69,000 clones, with less than 70% seen just once and roughly 9.8% held by the top ten. Sequencing used PBMCs. The receptors were gathered from a woman aged 30 to 39 in good health and CMV-seronegative.

This chain links TRBV29-1 with TRBJ2-1; perhaps TRBD2 as D (5 bases). Looked up from germline, CDR1 is SQVTM and CDR2 is ANQGSEA. The CDR3 spans 12 residues. Trimming left V 4 bases short and J 4 bases short, with 8 bases between. The CDR3 region is CSVAADYNEQFF. CDR3 DNA: TGCAGCGTTGCAGCGGATTACAATGAGCAGTTCTTC.

The chain carries TRBV7-9 and TRBJ2-2, with D perhaps TRBD2 (6 bases). Trimming took off 6 bases at V and 6 bases at J, with 23 bases between the two ends. The length of the CDR3 is 17 residues. Per the germline V gene, CDR1 is SEHNR and CDR2 is FQNEAQ (reference sequence). The CDR3 coding sequence is TGTGCCAGCAGACCCCTCAGTTGGACGGGAGAGTCCGGGGAGCTGTTTTTT. It translates to CASRPLSWTGESGELFF.

The chain links TRBV6-5 to TRBJ1-2, with no clear D. The germline gives CDR1 MNHEY, CDR2 SVGAGI. CDR3 length: 14 amino acids. The V and J ends lost 4 bases and 5 bases respectively, with 14 bases between them. The CDR3 loop reads CASSSRPWEYGYTF. The CDR3, as DNA: TGTGCCAGCAGTTCCCGACCGTGGGAGTATGGCTACACCTTC.

The chain employs TRBV5-1 and TRBJ2-7; D is possibly TRBD1 (5 bases). CDR3 length equals 14 residues. CDR1 and CDR2 from the germline V gene are SGHRS and YFSETQ. Trimming removed 0 bases from V and 6 bases from J, with 13 bases in between. The CDR3 sequence is CASSLADVRAEQYF. The CDR3 DNA follows: TGCGCCAGCAGCTTGGCCGACGTCAGGGCCGAGCAGTACTTC.

The chain combines TRBV29-1 with TRBJ2-2; the D gene is possibly TRBD1 (5 bases). Per germline, CDR1 SQVTM and CDR2 ANQGSEA. The V and J ends lost 7 bases and 1 base respectively, with 16 bases between them. The CDR3 consists of 15 residues. The CDR3 sequence: CSGLLPGQNTGELFF. The CDR3 bases are TGCAGCGGCCTCCTTCCAGGACAGAACACCGGGGAGCTGTTTTTT.

V is TRBV2 and J is TRBJ2-1; 13 nucleotides line up with TRBD2. Germline loops: CDR1 SNHLY, CDR2 FYNNEI. CDR3 length: 18 amino acids. The ends lost 7 bases at V and 8 bases at J; junction bases unmatched: 17. The CDR3 bases are TGTGCCAGCACCTTAAGGGGAGGGGGGACTAGCGGGGAGGATGAGCAGTTCTTC. Translation: CASTLRGGGTSGEDEQFF.

This sequence joins TRBV6-1 and TRBJ1-6, with 11 positions matching TRBD1. Germline lookup yields CDR1 MNHNS and CDR2 SASEGT. The trim removed 6 bases at V and 9 bases at J, leaving 7 bases unmatched. The CDR3 sequence is 15 residues long. CDR3 in amino acids: CASSVDRGQGSPLHF. As DNA, the CDR3 is TGTGCCAGCAGCGTGGACAGGGGGCAAGGTTCACCCCTCCACTTT.

This clone was counted a few times. The rearrangement links TRBV5-4 to TRBJ1-1, with 8 bases matching TRBD1. The CDR3 covers 16 residues. V shed 5 bases, J shed 5 bases, and the junction held 14 bases outside the gene matches. Per germline, CDR1 SGHNT and CDR2 YYREEE (reference sequence). The CDR3 loop is CASRLLSGGGETEAFF. In DNA form, the CDR3 reads TGTGCCAGCAGGTTGCTATCAGGGGGCGGGGAGACTGAAGCTTTCTTT.

On this clone: The junction departs from germline at one end; a sequencing error may be responsible. V gene TRBV7-7 combines with J gene TRBJ2-2, with TRBD1 identical over 8 bases. Germline CDR1 SSHAT, CDR2 FNYEAQ (reference sequence). This CDR3 is 15 amino acids long. The CDR3 here is CASSLGQVHAGELFF. DNA for the CDR3: TGTGCTAGCAGCCTGGGACAGGTTCACGCCGGGGAGCTGTTTTTT. The full variable domain, with the rest looked up from reference TRBV7-7 and TRBJ2-2, is GAGVSQSPRYKVTKRGQDVTLRCDPISSHATLYWYQQALGQGPEFLTYFNYEAQPDKSGLPSDRFSAERPEGSISTLTIQRTEQRDSAMYRCASSLGQVHAGELFFGEGSRLTVL.

This clone is a singleton in its sample. The V call is TRBV9, the J call TRBJ2-7; TRBD2 aligns across 11 bases. The junction had 0 bases not matched to a gene; V was cut back by 1 base and J by 3 bases. In germline, CDR1 is SGDLS, CDR2 YYNGEE. CDR3 length: 14 amino acids. CDR3 sequence: CASSVTSGGYEQYF. The CDR3 DNA is TGTGCCAGCAGCGTAACTAGCGGGGGCTACGAGCAGTACTTC.

This rearrangement joins TRBV28 to TRBJ1-6; the D is unclear. Between the trimmed V and J ends, which lost 2 bases and 11 bases, there was a span of 10 bases. CDR3 length: 13 residues. Germline V gene data show CDR1 as MDHEN and CDR2 as SYDVKM. The CDR3 DNA follows: TGTGCCAGCAGTTTACCAAGCGTGACACCCCTCCACTTT. Its protein is CASSLPSVTPLHF.

The gene calls are TRBV9 and TRBJ1-1; tentative D call: TRBD1 (6 bases). From germline, CDR1 is SGDLS and CDR2 YYNGEE. The ends were cut back, 0 bases at V and 4 bases at J, with 19 bases in the middle. The CDR3 loop spans 17 amino acids. The CDR3 nucleotides are TGTGCCAGCAGCGTAGAGGGGTCCACAGGGTATGCCACTGAAGCTTTCTTT. Translated: CASSVEGSTGYATEAFF.

This clone has just a few counts. The chain employs TRBV28 and TRBJ1-5; 11 bases fit TRBD1. The length of the CDR3 is 15 residues. Germline loops: CDR1 MDHEN, CDR2 SYDVKM. Unmatched junction bases numbered 3, after V lost 3 bases and J lost 5 bases. The CDR3 DNA follows: TGTGCCAGCAGTTTCTGGACAGGGGGCGATCAGCCCCAGCATTTT. Translated, it gives CASSFWTGGDQPQHF.

The V and J genes are TRBV2 and TRBJ2-7; D remains unclear. The CDR3 spans 13 residues. The V gene lost 3 bases and the J gene lost 3 bases, with 9 bases spanning the gap. Germline V lookup: CDR1 SNHLY, CDR2 FYNNEI. The CDR3, as DNA: TGTGCCAGCAGTGATGCTAGTCTCTACGAGCAGTACTTC. Amino acids: CASSDASLYEQYF.

This chain connects TRBV25-1 to TRBJ2-1; D gene ambiguous. Trimming pared 5 bases from V and 7 bases from J, leaving 15 bases between. CDR1 and CDR2 (germline): MGHDK, SYGVNS. The CDR3 extends over 14 amino acids. DNA for the CDR3: TGTGCCAGCAGTAAGACTTTTCGAAAAAATGAGCAGTTCTTC. This sequence encodes CASSKTFRKNEQFF.

The chain couples TRBV6-1 to TRBJ2-5; 7 bases fit TRBD2. The CDR3 consists of 14 residues. V was pared by 5 bases and J by 5 bases, with 8 bases of the junction left unmatched. Germline V gene lookup returns CDR1 MNHNS and CDR2 SASEGT. The CDR3 region has the DNA TGTGCCAGCAGTCGCGGGAGCTGGGGGGAGACCCAGTACTTC. This sequence encodes CASSRGSWGETQYF.

The rearrangement uses TRBV7-9 and TRBJ1-1, with a weak D call TRBD1 (5 bases). Germline lookup yields CDR1 SEHNR and CDR2 FQNEAQ (reference sequence). The CDR3 has 15 amino acids. V gave up 5 bases and J gave up 4 bases, with 17 bases separating them. CDR3 bases: TGTGCCAGCAGCCCAAAGCTGGGGCCGGGCACTGAAGCTTTCTTT. It specifies CASSPKLGPGTEAFF. Combining the CDR3 with reference TRBV7-9 and TRBJ1-1 gives the whole variable domain DTGVSQNPRHKITKRGQNVTFRCDPISEHNRLYWYRQTLGQGPEFLTYFQNEAQLEKSRLLSDRFSAERPKGSFSTLEIQRTEQGDSAMYLCASSPKLGPGTEAFFGQGTRLTVV.

V is TRBV2 and J is TRBJ2-1; TRBD1 aligns across 8 bases. Germline-derived CDR1 and CDR2 are SNHLY and FYNNEI. The CDR3 runs 15 residues. Trimming at V came to 2 bases and at J to 8 bases, leaving 8 bases not matched to a gene. Here the CDR3 DNA reads TGTGCCAGCAGTGAACTGGCAGGGGGCTGGGATGAGCAGTTCTTC. It translates to CASSELAGGWDEQFF. The variable domain in full, completed from reference TRBV2 and TRBJ2-1, reads EPEVTQTPSHQVTQMGQEVILRCVPISNHLYFYWYRQILGQKVEFLVSFYNNEISEKSEIFDDQFSVERPDGSNFTLKIRSTKLEDSAMYFCASSELAGGWDEQFFGPGTRLTVL.